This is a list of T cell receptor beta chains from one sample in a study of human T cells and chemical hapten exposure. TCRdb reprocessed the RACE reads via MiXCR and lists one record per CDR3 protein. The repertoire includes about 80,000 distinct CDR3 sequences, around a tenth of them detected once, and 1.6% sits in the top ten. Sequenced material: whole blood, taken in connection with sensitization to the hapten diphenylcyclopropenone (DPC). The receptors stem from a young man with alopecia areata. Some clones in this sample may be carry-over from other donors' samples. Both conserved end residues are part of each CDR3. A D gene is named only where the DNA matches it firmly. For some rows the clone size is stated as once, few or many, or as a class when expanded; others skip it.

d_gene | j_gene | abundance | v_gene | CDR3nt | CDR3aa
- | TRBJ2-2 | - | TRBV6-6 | TGTGCCAGCAACCGTCTGAACACCGGGGAGCTGTTTTTT | CASNRLNTGELFF
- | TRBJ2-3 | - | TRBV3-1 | TGTGCCAGCAGCCAAGCAGGGTCGGAGTATTTT | CASSQAGSEYF
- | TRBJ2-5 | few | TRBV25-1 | TGTGCCAGCAGTGAATTTTTAGGGGCAGAGACCCAGTACTTC | CASSEFLGAETQYF
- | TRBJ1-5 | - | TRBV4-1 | TGCGCCAGCAGCCAAGCTGCACGGGTGAGGGGTCAGCCCCAGCATTTT | CASSQAARVRGQPQHF
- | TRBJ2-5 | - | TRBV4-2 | TGTGCCAGCAGCCAAGATAGGGACACTCCGACCCAGTACTTC | CASSQDRDTPTQYF
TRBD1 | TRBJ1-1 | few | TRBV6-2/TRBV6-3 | TGTGCCAGCACTCGAATCCCAATACAGGGGAGAGTGAACACTGAAGCTTTCTTT | CASTRIPIQGRVNTEAFF
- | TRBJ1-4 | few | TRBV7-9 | TGTGCCAGCAGCTTGGGGGGGTATTTTGAAAAACTGTTTTTT | CASSLGGYFEKLFF
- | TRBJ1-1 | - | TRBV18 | TGTGCCAGCTCACCACGCAGAGACACTGAAGCTTTCTTT | CASSPRRDTEAFF
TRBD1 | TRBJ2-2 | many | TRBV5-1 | TGCGCCAGCAGCTTTGGACAGGTCGGAACCGGGGAGCTGTTTTTT | CASSFGQVGTGELFF
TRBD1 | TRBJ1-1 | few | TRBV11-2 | TGTGCCAGCAGCTTCTGGACAGGGGGGATCCCTGAAGCTTTCTTT | CASSFWTGGIPEAFF
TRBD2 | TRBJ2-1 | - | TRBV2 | TGTGCCAGCACCACTAGCGGGGGCTACAATGAGCAGTTCTTC | CASTTSGGYNEQFF
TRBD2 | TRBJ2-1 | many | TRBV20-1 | TGCAGTGCTAGAGCCCCAGGCGGGAGATATTACAATGAGCAGTTCTTC | CSARAPGGRYYNEQFF
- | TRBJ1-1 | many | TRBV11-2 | TGTGCCAGCAGCTCACTCCTAAACACTGAAGCTTTCTTT | CASSSLLNTEAFF
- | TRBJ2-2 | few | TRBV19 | TGTGCCAGTAGTACACCGGGACTTTTCTGGGAGCTGTTTTTT | CASSTPGLFWELFF
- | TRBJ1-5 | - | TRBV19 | TGTGCCAGTAGTACCCCGGTACAGGTTCAGCCCCAGCATTTT | CASSTPVQVQPQHF
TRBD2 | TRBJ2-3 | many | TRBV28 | TGTGCCAGCAGTTGGGGAGGGGACACAGATACGCAGTATTTT | CASSWGGDTDTQYF
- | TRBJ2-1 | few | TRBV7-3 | TGTGCCAGCAGCTTGACGGGCGGACAGTTCTATGCTGAGCAGTTCTTC | CASSLTGGQFYAEQFF
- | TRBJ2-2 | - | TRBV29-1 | TGCAGCGTCCAGTCGGGCACCGGGGAGCTGTTTTTT | CSVQSGTGELFF
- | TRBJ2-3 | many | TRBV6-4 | TGTGCCAGCAGTGCCGGAGGGGGGACCACAGATACGCAGTATTTT | CASSAGGGTTDTQYF
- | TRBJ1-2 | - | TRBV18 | TGTGCCAGCTCACCTTTGTGGGGCTACACCTTC | CASSPLWGYTF
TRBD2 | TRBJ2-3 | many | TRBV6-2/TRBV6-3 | TGTGCCAGCAGGTCAGCGGGGGGCACAGATACGCAGTATTTT | CASRSAGGTDTQYF
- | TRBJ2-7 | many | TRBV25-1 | TGTGCCAGCAGTGAATCCGATCGGTATAGCTCCTACGAGCAGTACTTC | CASSESDRYSSYEQYF
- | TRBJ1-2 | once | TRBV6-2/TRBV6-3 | TGTGCCAGCAGTTTCTCGGAGGAGACTAACTATGGCTACACCTTC | CASSFSEETNYGYTF
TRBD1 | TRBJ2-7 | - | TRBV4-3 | TGCGCCAGCAGCCACGCGACAGGGGGCGCTTCGTACGAGCAGTACTTC | CASSHATGGASYEQYF
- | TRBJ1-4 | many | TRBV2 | TGTGCCAGCAGCATCGACGGTAGACATAATGAAAAACTGTTTTTT | CASSIDGRHNEKLFF
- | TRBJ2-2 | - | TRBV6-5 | TGTGCCAGCAGTTACTCGGAGGGTCCTAACACCGGGGAGCTGTTTTTT | CASSYSEGPNTGELFF
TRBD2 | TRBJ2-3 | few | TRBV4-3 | TGCGCCAGCAGCCAAGAGGCTAGCGGGGGCGCAGATACGCAGTATTTT | CASSQEASGGADTQYF
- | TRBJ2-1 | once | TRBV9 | TGTGCCAGCAGCGTAGATGGAGACAATGAGCAGTTCTTC | CASSVDGDNEQFF
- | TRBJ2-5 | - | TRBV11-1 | TGTGCCAGCAGCGACCTCCGACAACAAGAGACCCAGTACTTC | CASSDLRQQETQYF